Listed here are 3 T cell receptor beta chains from one sample, sequenced in a study of long-term antiretroviral therapy in people with HIV. The assay, immunoSEQ v3.0, was run at survey level. Repertoires were generated with immunoSEQ multiplex PCR, while TCRdb's copy carries only in-frame clones and drops some. The sample records about 22,000 clones, roughly 88% being singletons. The sequencing here drew on unsorted PBMCs, taken 0.6 years after starting antiretroviral therapy. The receptors come from a man aged 55 to 70 with HIV.

The chain has TRBV18 and TRBJ2-1; 8 positions agree with TRBD1. CDR1 is KGHSH, CDR2 LQKENI, per germline. The ends lost 0 bases at V and 8 bases at J; junction bases unmatched: 9. The CDR3 runs to 16 residues. For the CDR3, the DNA is TGTGCCAGCTCACCACCGACAGGGGAGACAATACATGAGCAGTTCTTC. Translation: CASSPPTGETIHEQFF.

V and J are TRBV7-2 and TRBJ1-2; D possibly corresponds to TRBD1 (5 bases). The CDR3 spans 14 residues. V was trimmed by 1 base and J by 4 bases, leaving 10 bases between them. Germline V gene sequence: CDR1 SGHTA, CDR2 FQGNSA. The CDR3 protein is CASSLGGWGYGYTF. The CDR3 DNA follows: TGTGCCAGCAGCTTAGGGGGGTGGGGCTATGGCTACACCTTC.

The V call is TRBV5-1, the J call TRBJ2-3; TRBD2 matches at 13 bases. The CDR3 covers 17 residues. With 1 base clipped from V and 1 base from J, the junction kept 3 bases outside the gene matches. Germline V CDR1 and CDR2: SGHRS, YFSETQ. CDR3 sequence: CASSLTSGRAGTDTQYF. CDR3 in DNA: TGCGCCAGCAGCTTGACTAGCGGGAGGGCAGGCACAGATACGCAGTATTTT. Complete variable domain (other parts from reference TRBV5-1 and TRBJ2-3): KAGVTQTPRYLIKTRGQQVTLSCSPISGHRSVSWYQQTPGQGLQFLFEYFSETQRNKGNFPGRFSGRQFSNSRSEMNVSTLELGDSALYLCASSLTSGRAGTDTQYFGPGTRLTVL.